The 22 T cell receptor beta chains below were found in one sample sequenced in a study of blood T cell repertoires in COVID-19. This table comes from immunoSEQ multiplex PCR, and its TCRdb copy is limited to in-frame clones, with some not included. The data show more than 100,000 clones, around nine tenths seen once. The sequencing input was peripheral blood. These receptors were obtained from a man in his 70s with active COVID-19.

The rearrangement joins TRBV6-1 to TRBJ1-2; unclear D gene. Germline lookup yields CDR1 MNHNS and CDR2 SASEGT. The CDR3 has 14 residues. The V end was cut by 3 bases, the J end by 1 base, with 9 bases between. The CDR3 is CASSETRINYGYTF. The CDR3 region has the DNA TGTGCCAGCAGTGAGACACGGATTAACTATGGCTACACCTTC.

The gene calls are TRBV27 and TRBJ2-1; D perhaps matches TRBD1 (5 bases). Germline V lookup: CDR1 MNHEY, CDR2 SMNVEV (reference sequence). The CDR3 runs to 13 residues. Trimming removed 5 bases at V and 14 bases at J, with 19 bases between. The CDR3 DNA follows: TGTGCCAGCAGTAGGGGCTCCGGGTCCAGCAAGTTCTTC. Amino acid sequence: CASSRGSGSSKFF.

This clone came up once. This chain joins TRBV28 and TRBJ2-6; TRBD1 is a possible D gene (5 bases). Germline V gene data show CDR1 as MDHEN and CDR2 as SYDVKM. V was clipped by 6 bases and J by 2 bases, with 11 bases between them. The CDR3 is 15 residues long. For the CDR3, the DNA is TGTGCCAGCAGGGGTAGGGGCGCTGGGGCCAACGTCCTGACTTTC. Translated: CASRGRGAGANVLTF.

The chain employs TRBV9 and TRBJ2-1, with 10 bases matching TRBD1. The V segment lost 1 base and the J segment 3 bases; nucleotides outside the gene matches: 4. Per the germline V gene, CDR1 is SGDLS and CDR2 is YYNGEE. This CDR3 is 16 amino acids long. CDR3: CASSVSRDRGYNEQFF. The CDR3 bases are TGTGCCAGCAGCGTAAGTCGGGACAGGGGCTACAATGAGCAGTTCTTC.

The chain recombines TRBV19 with TRBJ2-2; a weak D match, TRBD2 (6 bases). The CDR3 spans 16 residues. The germline V gene encodes CDR1 LNHDA and CDR2 SQIVND (reference sequence). V was pared by 6 bases and J by 0 bases, with 14 bases between. CDR3 coding DNA: TGTGCCAGTAGCCCTTCGGGACTTACGAACACCGGGGAGCTGTTTTTT. Protein: CASSPSGLTNTGELFF.

The chain employs TRBV7-2 and TRBJ2-7; D possibly corresponds to TRBD1 (6 bases). Trimming pared 2 bases from V and 0 bases from J, leaving 14 bases between. This CDR3 spans 16 amino acids. In germline, CDR1 is SGHTA, CDR2 FQGNSA. CDR3 residues: CASSLPITGSSYEQYF. CDR3 coding DNA: TGTGCCAGCAGCTTACCGATCACAGGGAGCTCCTACGAGCAGTACTTC.

The V and J genes are TRBV2 and TRBJ2-7; 12 bases align to TRBD2. The CDR3 loop spans 14 amino acids. Germline CDR1 and CDR2: SNHLY and FYNNEI. V was pared by 6 bases and J by 11 bases, with 11 bases of the junction left unmatched. The CDR3 DNA follows: TGTGCCAGCAGGGGACTAGCGGGCTACCGGGGGGAGTACTTC. Encoded protein: CASRGLAGYRGEYF.

This rearrangement joins TRBV7-6 to TRBJ1-1, with D uncertain. Germline CDR1 reads SGHVS; CDR2 reads FNYEAQ. The CDR3 length is 13 residues. V dropped 4 bases and J dropped 4 bases, with 10 bases sitting between them. Here the CDR3 DNA reads TGTGCCAGCAGCTCCCTCGGGAGCACTGAAGCTTTCTTT. Its protein product is CASSSLGSTEAFF.

The chain uses TRBV7-2 and TRBJ1-3, with D tentatively TRBD1 (5 bases). Looked up from germline, CDR1 is SGHTA and CDR2 is FQGNSA. The germline V and J ends were trimmed by 5 bases and 0 bases, with 14 bases remaining between them. This CDR3 comprises 16 residues. CDR3 region: CASSTDGGYSGNTIYF. For the CDR3, the DNA is TGTGCCAGCAGCACAGACGGGGGGTACTCTGGAAACACCATATATTTT.

This clone was found a few times. The chain joins TRBV6-6 to TRBJ1-1, with D maybe TRBD1 (5 bases). V lost 6 bases and J 4 bases, leaving 18 bases between the germline ends. The CDR3 spans 15 residues. CDR1 and CDR2 from the germline V gene are MNHNY and SVGAGI (reference sequence). CDR3 sequence: CASSNRDWRATEAFF. CDR3 bases: TGTGCCAGCAGCAACCGGGACTGGCGAGCCACTGAAGCTTTCTTT.

V gene TRBV20-1 combines with J gene TRBJ2-7; D may be TRBD1 (5 bases). The length of the CDR3 is 11 residues. Germline values: CDR1 DFQATT, CDR2 SNEGSKA (reference sequence). CDR3 in DNA: TGCAGCGCGGAGCAGGGTGGCGAGCAGTACTTC. As protein: CSAEQGGEQYF.

This clone has only a few counts. The V and J genes are TRBV30 and TRBJ1-4, with D tentatively TRBD1 (6 bases). This CDR3 comprises 14 residues. Germline V lookup: CDR1 GTSNPN, CDR2 SVGIG (reference sequence). V was shortened by 3 bases and J by 5 bases, with 13 bases between the two germline ends. In DNA, the CDR3 is TGTGCCTGGAGAAATGGGGGCCAGAATGAAAAACTGTTTTTT. It codes for CAWRNGGQNEKLFF.

This clone was counted a single time. The chain has TRBV18 and TRBJ2-3; TRBD2 matches at 9 bases. V lost 8 bases to trimming and J lost 6 bases; unmatched junction nucleotides: 9. The V gene's germline CDR1 is KGHSH and CDR2 LQKENI. The CDR3 spans 14 residues. DNA for the CDR3: TGTGCCAGCCGTAAGACTAGCGGTGGGGATACGCAGTATTTT. Protein product: CASRKTSGGDTQYF.

The chain links TRBV7-9 to TRBJ1-1; TRBD1 is a possible D gene (6 bases). The germline CDR1 and CDR2 sequences are SEHNR and FQNEAQ (reference sequence). This CDR3 comprises 13 residues. V shed 5 bases and J shed 5 bases, with 12 bases lying between them. The CDR3 loop is CASSTGMGTEAFF. The CDR3 bases are TGTGCCAGCAGCACAGGGATGGGGACTGAAGCTTTCTTT.

The chain carries TRBV3-1 (or the pseudogene TRBV3-2) and TRBJ1-3; a possible D gene is TRBD1 (6 bases). CDR3 length: 13 amino acids. Germline-derived CDR1 and CDR2 are LGHDT and YNNKEL (reference sequence). The V and J ends lost 8 bases and 0 bases respectively, with 8 bases between them. The CDR3 nucleotides read TGTGCCAGCCAACAGGGCTCTGGAAACACCATATATTTT. Translating gives CASQQGSGNTIYF.

V gene TRBV19 combines with J gene TRBJ2-3; D gene unclear. Germline CDR1 LNHDA, CDR2 SQIVND (reference sequence). The CDR3 is 13 amino acids. V was cut by 3 bases and J by 2 bases, with 6 bases left in between. The CDR3 coding sequence is TGTGCCAGTAGTATGAAACACACAGATACGCAGTATTTT. Its protein product is CASSMKHTDTQYF.

The V and J genes are TRBV21-1 and TRBJ1-5; the D call TRBD1 from the table was never checked on the DNA. TRBV21-1 is classified as a pseudogene. The CDR3 totals 12 residues. The CDR3 sequence: CASSRHNQPQHF. The CDR3, as DNA: TGTGCCAGCAGCAGACACAATCAGCCCCAGCATTTT.

The chain recombines TRBV28 with TRBJ1-2; D remains ambiguous. The germline gives CDR1 MDHEN, CDR2 SYDVKM. There are 15 residues in the CDR3. The V end lost 5 bases, the J end lost 0 bases, and 13 bases lay between the germline ends. The CDR3 reads CASSAVAASNYGYTF. The CDR3 DNA follows: TGTGCCAGCAGTGCGGTGGCAGCCTCTAACTATGGCTACACCTTC.

This clone was seen just once. The CDR3 DNA is TGTGCCATCAGTGATCCTCGGGGGGCTAATGAAAAACTGTTTTTT. Its translation is CAISDPRGANEKLFF. The chain carries TRBV10-3 and TRBJ1-4; D is perhaps TRBD1 (5 bases). The germline V gene has CDR1 ENHRY and CDR2 SYGVKD. CDR3 length: 15 amino acids. V lost 3 bases, J lost 3 bases, and 11 bases lay in between.

The chain has TRBV19 and TRBJ1-2; 8 bases line up with TRBD1. V was pared by 7 bases and J by 5 bases, with 6 bases of the junction left unmatched. Germline CDR1 reads LNHDA; CDR2 reads SQIVND (reference sequence). This CDR3 spans 13 amino acids. The CDR3: CASKRTGNYGYTF. As DNA, the CDR3 is TGTGCCAGTAAGCGGACAGGGAATTATGGCTACACCTTC.

In its sample, this clone was seen a few times. The rearrangement joins TRBV27 to TRBJ2-1, with 9 bases lining up with TRBD1. CDR1 and CDR2 from the germline V gene are MNHEY and SMNVEV (reference sequence). This CDR3 has 14 residues. J gave up 9 bases and V 5 bases, and 8 bases lay outside the gene matches. The CDR3 sequence is CASSTGGRTGEQFF. CDR3 bases: TGTGCCAGCAGTACAGGGGGCCGGACGGGTGAGCAGTTCTTC.

The chain joins TRBV5-1 to TRBJ2-2, with 10 positions matching TRBD2. V gave up 1 base and J gave up 5 bases; unmatched junction bases: 2. The CDR3 sequence is 15 residues long. Per the germline V gene, CDR1 is SGHRS and CDR2 is YFSETQ. DNA of the CDR3: TGCGCCAGCAGCTTGACGGGACTAGCGACCGGGGAGCTGTTTTTT. It specifies CASSLTGLATGELFF. Full variable domain (rest looked up from reference TRBV5-1 and TRBJ2-2): KAGVTQTPRYLIKTRGQQVTLSCSPISGHRSVSWYQQTPGQGLQFLFEYFSETQRNKGNFPGRFSGRQFSNSRSEMNVSTLELGDSALYLCASSLTGLATGELFFGEGSRLTVL.